This T cell receptor beta chain emerged from a study of blood T cell repertoires in COVID-19. Study as a whole: The cDNA or gDNA used as material had been derived from T cells, B-cell-depleted T cells, or PBMCs.

Cohort placement rested on clinical history that participants reported themselves. Authors' analysis steps: Amplification of reference gene primers was used by the study to estimate nucleated cell counts. The method was immunoSEQ multiplex PCR; TCRdb's version includes in-frame clones alone and lacks a portion of them. V, J and clone size were drawn from that table, and D and trimming were deduced from the DNA. The sample includes a few hundred thousand clones, roughly 88% of them seen just once. V shed 0 bases, J shed 8 bases, and the junction held 6 bases outside the gene matches. CDR3 length: 14 residues. CDR1 and CDR2 from the germline V gene are MNHEY and SMNVEV (reference sequence).

This TCR was recovered from a woman aged 18 to 35 who had been exposed to COVID-19. Sequenced material: PBMCs or T cells enriched from blood (not recorded which). This chain uses TRBV27 with TRBJ1-2; 7 bases line up with TRBD1. The CDR3 region is CASSLSSAGGGYTF. Written as DNA, the CDR3 is TGTGCCAGCAGTTTATCGTCGGCAGGGGGGGGCTACACCTTC.